The following is a T cell receptor beta chain sequence with its context. Its antigen is currently unknown. TCRdb keeps only in-frame clones here, not all; method: immunoSEQ multiplex PCR. This table has some 22,000 clones, about three quarters appearing once. Time point given: cycle 4 day 1 (C4D1), after 6 weeks of nivolumab. Every patient had relapsed following autologous stem cell transplantation, and cohorts differed in brentuximab vedotin exposure. Best responses included complete response and partial response; otherwise, the best response was progressive disease. The CDR3 is 16 residues long. Per germline, CDR1 WSHSY and CDR2 SAAADI. J lost 4 bases, V lost 2 bases, and 7 bases had no gene match. The data belong to a study of PD-1 blockade in classical Hodgkin lymphoma. Study-wide results and limits: CD8+ TCR diversity did not rise significantly by C4D1, unlike CD4+. Among the patients, those starting nivolumab under 1 year after ASCT were excluded. Reports indicated that newly diagnosed patients had lower baseline TCR diversity than healthy donors did.

The specimen was peripheral blood mononuclear cells (PBMCs), collected before the fourth cycle of nivolumab. This receptor was identified in a human donor with classical Hodgkin lymphoma. The chain combines TRBV10-2 with TRBJ2-5, with TRBD2 matching over 10 bases. In nucleotides, the CDR3 is TGCGCCAGCAGTGAGGGTACTAGCGGGATGGGAGAGACCCAGTACTTC. This codes for CASSEGTSGMGETQYF.